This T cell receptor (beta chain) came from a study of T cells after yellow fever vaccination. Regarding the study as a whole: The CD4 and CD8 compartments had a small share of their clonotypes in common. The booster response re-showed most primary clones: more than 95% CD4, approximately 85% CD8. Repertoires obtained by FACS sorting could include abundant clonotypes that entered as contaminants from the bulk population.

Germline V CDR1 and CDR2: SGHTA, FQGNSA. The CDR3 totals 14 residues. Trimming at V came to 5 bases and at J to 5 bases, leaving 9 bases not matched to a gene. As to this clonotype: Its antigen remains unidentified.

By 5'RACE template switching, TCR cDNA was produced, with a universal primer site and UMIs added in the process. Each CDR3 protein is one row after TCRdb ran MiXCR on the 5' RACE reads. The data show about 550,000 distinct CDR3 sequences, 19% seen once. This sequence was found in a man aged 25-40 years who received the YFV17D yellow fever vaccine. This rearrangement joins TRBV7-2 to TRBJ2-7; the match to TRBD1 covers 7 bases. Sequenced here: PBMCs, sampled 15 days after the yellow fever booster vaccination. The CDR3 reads CASSTRQGTHEQYF. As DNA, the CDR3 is TGTGCCAGCAGCACTAGACAGGGTACCCACGAGCAGTACTTC.